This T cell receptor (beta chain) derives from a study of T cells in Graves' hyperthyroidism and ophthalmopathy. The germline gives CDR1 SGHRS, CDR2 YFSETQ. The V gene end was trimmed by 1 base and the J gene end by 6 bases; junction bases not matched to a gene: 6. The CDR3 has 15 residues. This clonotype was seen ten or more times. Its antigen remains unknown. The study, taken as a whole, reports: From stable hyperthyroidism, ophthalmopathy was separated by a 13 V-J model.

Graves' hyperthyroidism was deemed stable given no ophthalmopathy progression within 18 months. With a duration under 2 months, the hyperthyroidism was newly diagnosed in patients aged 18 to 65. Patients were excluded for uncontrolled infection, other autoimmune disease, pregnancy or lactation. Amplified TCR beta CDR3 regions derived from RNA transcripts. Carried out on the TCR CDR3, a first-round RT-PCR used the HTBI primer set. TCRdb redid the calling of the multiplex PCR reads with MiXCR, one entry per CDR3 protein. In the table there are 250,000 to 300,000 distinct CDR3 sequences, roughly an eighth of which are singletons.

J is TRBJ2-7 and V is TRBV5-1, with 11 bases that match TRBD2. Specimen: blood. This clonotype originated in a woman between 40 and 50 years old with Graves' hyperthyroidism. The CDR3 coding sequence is TGCGCCAGCAGCTTGTTAGCGGGAGGGCCCGGCGAGCAGTACTTC. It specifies CASSLLAGGPGEQYF.